This T cell receptor beta chain was sequenced for a study of blood T cell repertoires in COVID-19. Study information: Both acute and convalescent COVID-19 samples were obtained from the United States, Italy and Spain. From T cells, B-cell-depleted T cells, or PBMCs came the material, which was cDNA or gDNA.

Unmatched junction bases numbered 11, after V lost 6 bases and J lost 6 bases. The CDR3 extends over 15 amino acids. The germline gives CDR1 MNHEY, CDR2 SVGAGI. This clone turned up a few times. In the original processing: For nucleated cells, counts were estimated from reference gene primer amplification. Measured with immunoSEQ multiplex PCR; TCRdb has only the in-frame clones, and not every one. V and J calls and clone size are given by that table; D and trimming were obtained from the DNA. This repertoire shows under 50,000 clones, 82% found once; its top ten account for over 4%. This sequence originates from a woman between 65 and 79 years old with acute or convalescent COVID-19. The chain uses TRBV6-5 and TRBJ2-1; the match to TRBD2 covers 7 bases. What was sequenced was peripheral blood. The DNA for the CDR3 is TGTGCCAGCAGCGGGGAGGGGACGGGAACCAATGAGCAGTTCTTC. Translation gives CASSGEGTGTNEQFF.